A single sample is the source of the 31 T cell receptor beta chains below, sequenced in a study of a mutant IDH1 vaccine in newly diagnosed glioma. TCRdb keeps only in-frame clones here, not all; method: immunoSEQ multiplex PCR. This table holds fewer than 100,000 clones, over 85% found once. Time point denoted: baseline, week 1 (first vaccination visit). Treatment described: pre-vaccination baseline after standard-of-care therapy. Sequencing was performed on PBMCs, taken from a glioma patient treated with radiotherapy, temozolomide or both. The receptors originated from a woman between 45 and 60 years old with glioma.

The chain has TRBV5-4 and TRBJ2-7, with 9 bases fitting TRBD2. V lost 2 bases, J lost 1 base, and 4 bases stayed unmatched. The germline CDR1 and CDR2 sequences are SGHNT and YYREEE (reference sequence). The CDR3 length is 15 residues. For the CDR3, the DNA is TGTGCCAGCAGCTTAAGGACTAGCGCTTCCTACGAGCAGTACTTC. This translates into CASSLRTSASYEQYF.

This sequence joins TRBV5-1 and TRBJ2-2; tentative D call: TRBD2 (6 bases). V was shortened by 6 bases and J by 5 bases, with 17 bases between the two germline ends. The CDR3 spans 15 residues. Germline V gene data show CDR1 as SGHRS and CDR2 as YFSETQ. This chain's CDR3 is CASNDPGEATGELFF. The CDR3 DNA follows: TGCGCCAGCAACGATCCGGGGGAAGCTACCGGGGAGCTGTTTTTT.

The J gene is TRBJ2-5, the V gene TRBV10-3, with TRBD2 identical over 9 bases. With V trimmed by 0 bases and J by 1 base, 6 bases remained unmatched. This CDR3 is 17 amino acids long. Germline loops: CDR1 ENHRY, CDR2 SYGVKD. Here the CDR3 reads CAISESIQTSGQETQYF. The DNA for the CDR3 is TGTGCCATCAGTGAGTCGATTCAGACTAGCGGCCAAGAGACCCAGTACTTC.

This rearrangement joins TRBV7-8 to TRBJ1-5; D uncertain. V was shortened by 5 bases and J by 3 bases, with 14 bases between the two germline ends. Germline V gene data show CDR1 as SGHVS and CDR2 as FQNEAQ. The CDR3 is 15 residues long. CDR3: CASSERAFANQPQHF. The CDR3 coding sequence is TGTGCCAGCAGCGAACGAGCGTTTGCCAATCAGCCCCAGCATTTT.

The chain's CDR3 is CASIPGGTPSGEQYF. The CDR3 coding sequence is TGTGCCAGCATCCCAGGGGGGACACCCTCTGGGGAGCAGTACTTC. The chain combines TRBV6-6 with TRBJ2-7, with D possibly TRBD1 on 7 matching bases. The CDR3 is 15 amino acids. CDR1 MNHNY and CDR2 SVGAGI come from the germline V gene (reference sequence). The germline V and J ends were trimmed by 7 bases and 7 bases, with 23 bases remaining between them.

V usage is TRBV5-1 and J usage is TRBJ2-3, with 12 bases matching TRBD1. Trimming at V came to 4 bases and at J to 4 bases, leaving 4 bases not matched to a gene. The germline V gene has CDR1 SGHRS and CDR2 YFSETQ. The CDR3 is made up of 15 amino acids. The CDR3 DNA reads TGCGCCAGCAGCCTGGGACAGGGGGCCCCAGATACGCAGTATTTT. It translates to CASSLGQGAPDTQYF.

The chain has TRBV5-1 and TRBJ2-5, with D possibly being TRBD1 or TRBD2 (6 bases each). The DNA end is a closer match to TRBJ2-7, so the J assignment may be wrong. Germline V gives CDR1 SGHRS, CDR2 YFSETQ. The length of the CDR3 is 14 residues. The CDR3: CASSLVGGPYEQYF. CDR3 sequence (DNA): TGCGCCAGCAGCTTGGTGGGGGGCCCCTACGAGCAGTACTTC.

The V and J genes are TRBV6-6 and TRBJ1-2, with D hard to call. The germline V gene has CDR1 MNHNY and CDR2 SVGAGI (reference sequence). V gave up 2 bases and J gave up 3 bases, with 4 bases separating them. The CDR3 runs to 12 residues. For the CDR3, the DNA is TGTGCCAGCAGTTACATGGACTATGGCTACACCTTC. As protein: CASSYMDYGYTF.

This clone came up once. The genes are TRBV29-1 and TRBJ2-7, with a possible D match to TRBD1 (6 bases). V shed 3 bases and J shed 6 bases, with 15 bases lying between them. The germline CDR1 and CDR2 sequences are SQVTM and ANQGSEA. The length of the CDR3 is 13 residues. This CDR3 is CSVDEQGYSEQYF. CDR3 in DNA: TGCAGCGTTGATGAACAGGGCTACTCCGAGCAGTACTTC.

CDR3 region: CASRRKGPSYEQYF. The DNA for the CDR3 is TGTGCCAGCAGAAGGAAGGGGCCCTCCTACGAGCAGTACTTC. This chain connects TRBV6-5 to TRBJ2-7; tentatively, D is TRBD1 (5 bases). The V gene's germline CDR1 is MNHEY and CDR2 SVGAGI. Trimming left V 6 bases short and J 0 bases short, with 12 bases between. The CDR3 runs 14 residues.

This sequence joins TRBV9 and TRBJ2-1; no clear D gene. CDR1 and CDR2 from the germline V gene are SGDLS and YYNGEE. The germline V and J ends were trimmed by 3 bases and 0 bases, with 16 bases remaining between them. The CDR3 length is 17 residues. The CDR3 sequence is CASSDPRNPHSYNEQFF. The CDR3, as DNA: TGTGCCAGCAGCGACCCGAGGAACCCACACTCCTACAATGAGCAGTTCTTC.

This clone was detected only once. The chain combines TRBV2 with TRBJ2-7; D possibly corresponds to TRBD1 (6 bases). The CDR3 contains 13 residues. The germline CDR1 and CDR2 sequences are SNHLY and FYNNEI. Between the trimmed V and J ends, which lost 6 bases and 2 bases, there was a span of 11 bases. CDR3 bases: TGTGCCAGCAGGTCAGGGGTGCCCTACGAGCAGTACTTC. Its translation: CASRSGVPYEQYF.

V usage is TRBV5-4 and J usage is TRBJ1-1, with D hard to call. Between the trimmed V and J ends, which lost 5 bases and 1 base, there was a span of 12 bases. CDR1 and CDR2 from the germline V gene are SGHNT and YYREEE (reference sequence). The CDR3 loop spans 14 amino acids. The CDR3 spells CASRSGGGNTEAFF. The CDR3 DNA follows: TGTGCCAGCAGATCCGGCGGCGGGAACACTGAAGCTTTCTTT.

The V and J genes are TRBV6-1 and TRBJ2-1, with a tentative D call TRBD1 (6 bases). Germline CDR1 reads MNHNS; CDR2 reads SASEGT. The V gene lost 4 bases and the J gene lost 12 bases, with 16 bases spanning the gap. The CDR3 spans 13 residues. In DNA form, the CDR3 reads TGTGCCAGCAGTGGGATCACAGGGATGGGGCAGTTCTTC. Protein product: CASSGITGMGQFF.

This clone was counted once. The V and J genes are TRBV28 and TRBJ1-2; TRBD1 matches at 8 bases. Germline trimming cut 4 bases from V and 6 bases from J; bases unmatched to any gene: 4. The CDR3 totals 13 residues. Germline V gene data show CDR1 as MDHEN and CDR2 as SYDVKM. The CDR3 nucleotides read TGTGCCAGCAGTTCGTCAGGGGGCAATGGCTACACCTTC. Protein: CASSSSGGNGYTF.

This sequence joins TRBV2 and TRBJ2-1; D not resolved. Trimming took off 4 bases at V and 8 bases at J, with 12 bases between the two ends. CDR1 and CDR2 from the germline V gene are SNHLY and FYNNEI. The CDR3 totals 13 residues. The CDR3 DNA sequence: TGTGCCAGCAGTGCGATGGTAGCCTATGAGCAGTTCTTC. It codes for CASSAMVAYEQFF.

This clone was observed a single time. The genes are TRBV5-1 and TRBJ2-2; D remains unclear. Trimming removed 0 bases at V and 2 bases at J, with 8 bases between. CDR3 length: 15 amino acids. Germline CDR1 and CDR2: SGHRS and YFSETQ. CDR3 loop: CASSLVQANTGELFF. As DNA, the CDR3 is TGCGCCAGCAGCTTGGTTCAGGCCAACACCGGGGAGCTGTTTTTT.

The gene calls are TRBV11-2 and TRBJ1-2; TRBD1 matches at 7 bases. Unmatched junction bases numbered 4, after V lost 0 bases and J lost 3 bases. Per the germline V gene, CDR1 is SGHAT and CDR2 is FQNNGV. This CDR3 is built from 15 residues. CDR3 nucleotides: TGTGCCAGCAGCTTAGAAGGCAGGGGGGACTATGGCTACACCTTC. It translates to CASSLEGRGDYGYTF.

This chain links TRBV30 with TRBJ1-5; D not resolved. The CDR3 length is 14 residues. Trimming left V 3 bases short and J 6 bases short, with 15 bases between. The germline V gene has CDR1 GTSNPN and CDR2 SVGIG (reference sequence). Written as DNA, the CDR3 is TGTGCCTGGAGCCCCGGCAGGAGAGGTCAGCCCCAGCATTTT. Its translation: CAWSPGRRGQPQHF.

V is TRBV7-3 and J is TRBJ2-3, with D possibly TRBD1 on 6 matching bases. Germline V gives CDR1 SGHTA, CDR2 FQGTGA. The CDR3 consists of 15 residues. The V end was cut by 5 bases, the J end by 0 bases, with 12 bases between. As DNA, the CDR3 is TGTGCCAGCAGCAAAGACAGGAGTAGCACAGATACGCAGTATTTT. Translated: CASSKDRSSTDTQYF.

This rearrangement joins TRBV30 to TRBJ1-6; possibly TRBD1 for D (5 bases). Trimming cost V 4 bases and J 7 bases, with 11 bases left between them. Germline loops: CDR1 GTSNPN, CDR2 SVGIG (reference sequence). The CDR3 totals 13 residues. CDR3 sequence reads: CAWTWDVNSPLHF. CDR3 DNA sequence: TGTGCCTGGACTTGGGACGTGAATTCACCCCTCCACTTT.

The rearrangement joins TRBV18 to TRBJ2-5; D possibly corresponds to TRBD2 (6 bases). V shed 3 bases and J shed 7 bases, with 18 bases lying between them. Germline CDR1 KGHSH, CDR2 LQKENI. The CDR3 loop spans 15 amino acids. In DNA, the CDR3 is TGTGCCAGCTCACCCATGACTAGACTCGGCGCGACCCAGTACTTC. Translated: CASSPMTRLGATQYF.

The V call is TRBV5-1, the J call TRBJ2-7; 9 bases align to TRBD1. Germline V gene data show CDR1 as SGHRS and CDR2 as YFSETQ. V lost 4 bases and J lost 6; bases outside the gene matches: 8. The CDR3 covers 14 residues. The CDR3 loop reads CASSEGQGIGEQYF. CDR3 nucleotide sequence: TGCGCCAGCAGCGAGGGACAGGGTATAGGCGAGCAGTACTTC.

A few counts support this clone. V and J are TRBV6-5 and TRBJ1-6; D is ambiguous. CDR1 is MNHEY and CDR2 is SVGAGI in the germline V gene. This CDR3 has 15 residues. The V end lost 2 bases, the J end lost 6 bases, and 11 bases lay between the germline ends. CDR3 protein: CASSYRPVGNSPLHF. CDR3 nucleotide sequence: TGTGCCAGCAGTTACCGCCCGGTGGGTAATTCACCCCTCCACTTT.

Notes on this clone: Sequence at one end of the junction differs from germline and may be a read error. The V and J genes are TRBV7-7 and TRBJ2-1; a possible D gene is TRBD1 (6 bases). Germline V gene data show CDR1 as SSHAT and CDR2 as FNYEAQ (reference sequence). The CDR3 is 15 residues long. CDR3 sequence reads: CASSLGQGMLNEQFF. CDR3 sequence (DNA): TGTGCTAGCAGCTTAGGGCAGGGGATGCTTAATGAGCAGTTCTTC. Using reference TRBV7-7 and TRBJ2-1 for the parts outside the CDR3, the full variable domain is GAGVSQSPRYKVTKRGQDVTLRCDPISSHATLYWYQQALGQGPEFLTYFNYEAQPDKSGLPSDRFSAERPEGSISTLTIQRTEQRDSAMYRCASSLGQGMLNEQFFGPGTRLTVL.

The chain uses TRBV27 and TRBJ2-5; D ambiguous. CDR1 is MNHEY and CDR2 is SMNVEV in the germline V gene (reference sequence). The germline V and J ends were trimmed by 5 bases and 4 bases, with 17 bases remaining between them. The CDR3 has 15 residues. This CDR3 is CASSPTKRSGETQYF. The CDR3 DNA reads as TGTGCCAGCAGTCCCACTAAGAGGTCGGGAGAGACCCAGTACTTC.

V usage is TRBV25-1 and J usage is TRBJ1-6; D uncertain. The V and J ends lost 7 bases and 6 bases respectively, with 10 bases between them. Per the germline V gene, CDR1 is MGHDK and CDR2 is SYGVNS. The CDR3 totals 13 residues. As DNA, the CDR3 is TGTGCCAGCATAGGGCCGATTAATTCACCCCTCCACTTT. It codes for CASIGPINSPLHF. The whole variable domain, remainder taken from reference TRBV25-1 and TRBJ1-6, is EADIYQTPRYLVIGTGKKITLECSQTMGHDKMYWYQQDPGMELHLIHYSYGVNSTEKGDLSSESTVSRIRTEHFPLTLESARPSHTSQYLCASIGPINSPLHFGNGTRLTVT.

The chain has TRBV28 and TRBJ1-2; D ambiguous. Trimming took off 3 bases at V and 4 bases at J, with 9 bases between the two ends. The CDR3 has 13 residues. Germline assignment: CDR1 MDHEN and CDR2 SYDVKM. This CDR3 is CASSFGRTYGYTF. CDR3 coding DNA: TGTGCCAGCAGTTTCGGACGGACCTATGGCTACACCTTC.

This chain uses TRBV12-5 with TRBJ1-1, with D perhaps TRBD1 (5 bases). V lost 3 bases and J 6 bases, leaving 26 bases between the germline ends. Germline values: CDR1 LGHNT, CDR2 FRNRAP. The CDR3 is made up of 18 amino acids. CDR3 nucleotide sequence: TGTGCTAGTGGTTTCATTCGACCGGGGGAAGGCAAGCCCCCTGAAGCTTTCTTT. Its protein is CASGFIRPGEGKPPEAFF.

As regards this clone: Different DNA sequences within this sample yield the same CDR3. The gene calls are TRBV27 and TRBJ2-7, with D unclear. CDR3 size: 13 residues. CDR1 is MNHEY and CDR2 is SMNVEV in the germline V gene (reference sequence). The V and J ends lost 3 bases and 1 base respectively, with 7 bases between them. The CDR3 nucleotides read TGTGCCAGCAGTTTTGTCGGTTCCTACGAGCAGTACTTC. Translated: CASSFVGSYEQYF.

The J gene is TRBJ2-1, the V gene TRBV28; 15 bases map to TRBD2. The CDR3 loop spans 16 amino acids. V lost 2 bases and J lost 8; bases outside the gene matches: 4. Germline loops: CDR1 MDHEN, CDR2 SYDVKM. The CDR3 loop reads CASSLGGLAGGHEQFF. The CDR3 DNA reads TGTGCCAGCAGTTTAGGGGGACTAGCGGGAGGTCATGAGCAGTTCTTC. Full variable domain (missing parts from reference TRBV28 and TRBJ2-1): DVKVTQSSRYLVKRTGEKVFLECVQDMDHENMFWYRQDPGLGLRLIYFSYDVKMKEKGDIPEGYSVSREKKERFSLILESASTNQTSMYLCASSLGGLAGGHEQFFGPGTRLTVL.